This T cell receptor (beta chain) comes out of a study of cytomegalovirus exposure and HLA in healthy donors. Study-level findings and limits: Cytomegalovirus association was listed for 170 or so TCR beta chains. Many donors carried some public TCRs, although rarity characterized most TCR sequences. The authors confirmed in vitro that a few CMV-associated chains were specific for CMV antigens. According to a later analysis, TCR clusters from the first cohort tended to co-occur in the 120 or so validation repertoires.

On this clone itself: What it binds is not known.

TCRdb keeps only in-frame clones here, not all; method: immunoSEQ multiplex PCR. This table has 100,000 to 150,000 clones, about nine tenths appearing once. Sequencing was performed on PBMCs. This clonotype was obtained from a man younger than 40 in good health and CMV-seronegative.

CDR3 amino acids: CASSQDLSLLTDTQYF. The CDR3, as DNA: TGCGCCAGCAGCCAAGATTTGAGTCTTCTCACAGATACGCAGTATTTT. This sequence joins TRBV4-1 and TRBJ2-3, with unresolved D. V dropped 0 bases and J dropped 2 bases, with 12 bases sitting between them. This CDR3 is 16 amino acids long. The germline V gene encodes CDR1 MGHRA and CDR2 YSYEKL.